This T cell receptor beta chain was documented in a study of T cells in Graves' hyperthyroidism and ophthalmopathy. From RNA transcripts, TCR beta CDR3 regions were amplified. The TCR CDR3 first-round RT-PCR relied on the HTBI primer set. MiXCR, applied by TCRdb to the multiplex PCR reads, yields one record per CDR3 protein. This table has about 53,000 distinct CDR3 sequences, around half appearing once. This clonotype showed up just once. With 8 bases clipped from V and 6 bases from J, the junction kept 6 bases outside the gene matches. The CDR3 has 12 residues. CDR1 is DFQATT, CDR2 SNEGSKA, per germline (reference sequence). PBMCs were obtained from about 9.9 ml fresh peripheral blood.

The sample consisted of blood. This sequence originates from a woman aged 25 to 45 with Graves' ophthalmopathy. This sequence joins TRBV20-1 and TRBJ2-7, with 11 bases aligning to TRBD2. In DNA, the CDR3 is TGCAGTCCACGACTAGCGGGAACCGAGCAGTACTTC. It encodes CSPRLAGTEQYF.